The rows below give T cell receptor beta chains drawn from one sample of a study of beta chain features in type 1 diabetes. Only in-frame clones appear in the TCRdb table, and some are missing; sequencing was by immunoSEQ multiplex PCR. The table records under 300,000 clones, about 15% of them present only once. Material for sequencing was naive CD4+ T cells from blood. These TCRs come from a young man with type 1 diabetes. Each CDR3 is given with its conserved first and last residue. Each record gives: D gene, J gene, clone size, V gene, CDR3 protein, CDR3 DNA. The D gene is left open where the match is weak. Some rows mark clone size as missing; the rest say once, few, many or name a class of expanded clone.

D gene: TRBD1; J gene: TRBJ2-2; clone size: few; V gene: TRBV7-8; CDR3 protein: CASSLAWDRATGELFF; CDR3 DNA: TGTGCCAGCAGCTTAGCGTGGGACAGGGCGACCGGGGAGCTGTTTTTT
D gene: TRBD1; J gene: TRBJ2-5; clone size: few; V gene: TRBV7-6; CDR3 protein: CASSSGQGAQETQYF; CDR3 DNA: TGTGCCAGCAGCTCGGGACAGGGCGCCCAAGAGACCCAGTACTTC
D gene: TRBD2; J gene: TRBJ2-7; clone size: NA; V gene: TRBV7-2; CDR3 protein: CASSLTSGSYEQYF; CDR3 DNA: TGTGCCAGCAGCCTTACTAGCGGGTCATACGAGCAGTACTTC
D gene: NA; J gene: TRBJ1-5; clone size: many; V gene: TRBV29-1; CDR3 protein: CSVAQGRDQPQHF; CDR3 DNA: TGCAGCGTTGCACAGGGAAGGGATCAGCCCCAGCATTTT
D gene: TRBD2; J gene: TRBJ2-5; clone size: few; V gene: TRBV30; CDR3 protein: CAWRGPSGGSQETQYF; CDR3 DNA: TGTGCCTGGAGGGGCCCTAGCGGGGGTAGTCAAGAGACCCAGTACTTC
D gene: TRBD1; J gene: TRBJ2-5; clone size: few; V gene: TRBV5-1; CDR3 protein: CASSWGQGKETQYF; CDR3 DNA: TGCGCCAGCAGCTGGGGACAGGGAAAAGAGACCCAGTACTTC
D gene: NA; J gene: TRBJ1-1; clone size: NA; V gene: TRBV30; CDR3 protein: CASRQAYTEAFF; CDR3 DNA: TGTGCCTCCCGACAGGCCTACACTGAAGCTTTCTTT
D gene: NA; J gene: TRBJ2-1; clone size: few; V gene: TRBV5-1; CDR3 protein: CASSFGRVDSYNEQFF; CDR3 DNA: TGCGCCAGCAGCTTTGGCAGGGTTGACTCCTACAATGAGCAGTTCTTC
D gene: TRBD2; J gene: TRBJ2-1; clone size: few; V gene: TRBV2; CDR3 protein: CASSPGLAAHNEQFF; CDR3 DNA: TGTGCCAGCAGCCCCGGACTAGCGGCCCACAATGAGCAGTTCTTC
D gene: NA; J gene: TRBJ2-7; clone size: NA; V gene: TRBV27; CDR3 protein: CASSLGLSYEQYF; CDR3 DNA: TGTGCCAGCAGTTTGGGACTCTCATACGAGCAGTACTTC
D gene: TRBD1; J gene: TRBJ2-7; clone size: NA; V gene: TRBV27; CDR3 protein: CASSRTGGSYEQYF; CDR3 DNA: TGTGCCAGCAGTCGGACAGGGGGCTCCTACGAGCAGTACTTC
D gene: NA; J gene: TRBJ2-5; clone size: NA; V gene: TRBV5-1; CDR3 protein: CASSAGLKETQYF; CDR3 DNA: TGCGCCAGCAGCGCCGGACTAAAAGAGACCCAGTACTTC
D gene: NA; J gene: TRBJ1-5; clone size: NA; V gene: TRBV19; CDR3 protein: CASSTLGGNNQPQHF; CDR3 DNA: TGTGCCAGTAGTACTCTAGGAGGGAACAATCAGCCCCAGCATTTT
D gene: TRBD1; J gene: TRBJ1-1; clone size: NA; V gene: TRBV6-6; CDR3 protein: CASSSFGRGEDTEAFF; CDR3 DNA: TGTGCCAGCAGTTCCTTTGGCAGGGGGGAGGACACTGAAGCTTTCTTT
D gene: NA; J gene: TRBJ2-5; clone size: NA; V gene: TRBV5-1; CDR3 protein: CASSLAGRGTQYF; CDR3 DNA: TGCGCCAGCAGCTTGGCCGGTCGGGGGACCCAGTACTTC
D gene: TRBD1; J gene: TRBJ1-2; clone size: NA; V gene: TRBV6-1; CDR3 protein: CASSLRGQGYYGYTF; CDR3 DNA: TGTGCCAGCAGCCTAAGGGGACAGGGCTACTATGGCTACACCTTC
D gene: TRBD1; J gene: TRBJ2-7; clone size: few; V gene: TRBV15; CDR3 protein: CATSPDRGYEQYF; CDR3 DNA: TGTGCCACCAGCCCCGACAGGGGATACGAGCAGTACTTC
D gene: TRBD1; J gene: TRBJ1-5; clone size: NA; V gene: TRBV6-1; CDR3 protein: CASREDRGHEQPQHF; CDR3 DNA: TGTGCCAGCAGAGAAGACAGGGGGCATGAACAGCCCCAGCATTTT
D gene: NA; J gene: TRBJ1-5; clone size: NA; V gene: TRBV7-2; CDR3 protein: CASSLGERQPQHF; CDR3 DNA: TGTGCCAGCAGCTTAGGGGAGCGTCAGCCCCAGCATTTT
D gene: TRBD1; J gene: TRBJ2-3; clone size: few; V gene: TRBV5-1; CDR3 protein: CASSLEPGTGTRSTDTQYF; CDR3 DNA: TGCGCCAGCAGCTTGGAACCCGGGACAGGCACTCGTAGCACAGATACGCAGTATTTT
D gene: TRBD2; J gene: TRBJ2-3; clone size: NA; V gene: TRBV7-9; CDR3 protein: CASIKGLASGGAGDTQYF; CDR3 DNA: TGTGCCAGCATCAAAGGGTTGGCTAGCGGGGGGGCCGGGGATACGCAGTATTTT
D gene: NA; J gene: TRBJ2-3; clone size: few; V gene: TRBV7-9; CDR3 protein: CASSPSGLSTDTQYF; CDR3 DNA: TGTGCCAGCAGCCCGAGCGGGCTGAGCACAGATACGCAGTATTTT
D gene: NA; J gene: TRBJ2-1; clone size: NA; V gene: TRBV30; CDR3 protein: CAWDRSLPVGYNEQFF; CDR3 DNA: TGTGCCTGGGATAGGAGTCTCCCGGTGGGTTACAATGAGCAGTTCTTC
D gene: NA; J gene: TRBJ1-2; clone size: NA; V gene: TRBV19; CDR3 protein: CASSSMGRVNYGYTF; CDR3 DNA: TGTGCCAGTAGTTCGATGGGGAGAGTCAACTATGGCTACACCTTC
D gene: NA; J gene: TRBJ1-5; clone size: few; V gene: TRBV28; CDR3 protein: CASSLGGVGPQHF; CDR3 DNA: TGTGCCAGCAGTTTAGGAGGAGTGGGACCCCAGCATTTT
D gene: NA; J gene: TRBJ2-1; clone size: once; V gene: TRBV5-1; CDR3 protein: CASSLGGAGNEQFF; CDR3 DNA: TGCGCCAGCAGCCTGGGAGGTGCTGGGAATGAGCAGTTCTTC
D gene: NA; J gene: TRBJ2-3; clone size: NA; V gene: TRBV2; CDR3 protein: CASSRGASSGSTDTQYF; CDR3 DNA: TGTGCCAGCAGCCGGGGGGCTTCTAGCGGTAGCACAGATACGCAGTATTTT
D gene: NA; J gene: TRBJ2-3; clone size: few; V gene: TRBV7-2; CDR3 protein: CASSLYTDTQYF; CDR3 DNA: TGTGCCAGCAGCCTATACACAGATACGCAGTATTTT
D gene: NA; J gene: TRBJ2-3; clone size: NA; V gene: TRBV7-2; CDR3 protein: CASSPGSLTDTQYF; CDR3 DNA: TGTGCCAGCAGCCCGGGAAGTTTGACAGATACGCAGTATTTT
D gene: NA; J gene: TRBJ1-5; clone size: few; V gene: TRBV30; CDR3 protein: CAWSVRGTGQPQHF; CDR3 DNA: TGTGCCTGGAGTGTACGGGGGACCGGACAGCCCCAGCATTTT
D gene: NA; J gene: TRBJ2-7; clone size: NA; V gene: TRBV19; CDR3 protein: CASSEQKTYEQYF; CDR3 DNA: TGTGCCAGTAGCGAACAGAAGACCTACGAGCAGTACTTC
D gene: TRBD2; J gene: TRBJ2-1; clone size: NA; V gene: TRBV11-2; CDR3 protein: CASSPNGLAGGRSNEQFF; CDR3 DNA: TGTGCCAGCAGCCCAAACGGATTAGCGGGAGGGCGTAGCAATGAGCAGTTCTTC
D gene: NA; J gene: TRBJ1-2; clone size: NA; V gene: TRBV5-6; CDR3 protein: CASSLQGRNYGYTF; CDR3 DNA: TGTGCCAGCAGCTTACAGGGCCGAAACTATGGCTACACCTTC
D gene: TRBD1; J gene: TRBJ1-2; clone size: NA; V gene: TRBV30; CDR3 protein: CAWSVQGARVSSGYTF; CDR3 DNA: TGTGCCTGGAGTGTACAGGGGGCGCGAGTGTCCTCTGGCTACACCTTC
D gene: NA; J gene: TRBJ1-2; clone size: NA; V gene: TRBV20-1; CDR3 protein: CSAGADYGYTF; CDR3 DNA: TGCAGTGCTGGCGCGGACTATGGCTACACCTTC
D gene: NA; J gene: TRBJ2-1; clone size: NA; V gene: TRBV7-9; CDR3 protein: CASSPQAAYNEQFF; CDR3 DNA: TGTGCCAGCAGCCCCCAGGCAGCCTACAATGAGCAGTTCTTC
D gene: TRBD1; J gene: TRBJ2-7; clone size: few; V gene: TRBV29-1; CDR3 protein: CSVEGEGQPGGYEQYF; CDR3 DNA: TGCAGCGTTGAAGGCGAGGGACAGCCCGGCGGCTACGAGCAGTACTTC
D gene: NA; J gene: TRBJ2-1; clone size: few; V gene: TRBV5-1; CDR3 protein: CASSLALPTYNEQFF; CDR3 DNA: TGCGCCAGCAGCTTGGCCTTGCCTACTTACAATGAGCAGTTCTTC
D gene: NA; J gene: TRBJ2-7; clone size: NA; V gene: TRBV5-1; CDR3 protein: CASTRGGAGGEQYF; CDR3 DNA: TGCGCCAGCACCCGAGGGGGCGCGGGAGGCGAGCAGTACTTC
D gene: NA; J gene: TRBJ2-7; clone size: few; V gene: TRBV4-1; CDR3 protein: CASSQERLSYEQYF; CDR3 DNA: TGCGCCAGCAGCCAAGAGAGGCTCTCCTACGAGCAGTACTTC
D gene: TRBD1; J gene: TRBJ2-1; clone size: NA; V gene: TRBV10-3; CDR3 protein: CAISENTGGNEQFF; CDR3 DNA: TGTGCCATCAGTGAGAATACAGGGGGGAATGAGCAGTTCTTC
D gene: TRBD1; J gene: TRBJ1-1; clone size: NA; V gene: TRBV6-5; CDR3 protein: CASNRGGNTEAFF; CDR3 DNA: TGTGCCAGCAACAGGGGGGGGAACACTGAAGCTTTCTTT
D gene: NA; J gene: TRBJ1-5; clone size: NA; V gene: TRBV18; CDR3 protein: CASSPTGIRSNQPQHF; CDR3 DNA: TGTGCCAGCTCACCAACAGGGATTAGGAGCAATCAGCCCCAGCATTTT
D gene: TRBD1; J gene: TRBJ2-7; clone size: NA; V gene: TRBV5-1; CDR3 protein: CASSVTGVNTYEQYF; CDR3 DNA: TGCGCCAGCAGCGTAACAGGGGTTAATACCTACGAGCAGTACTTC
D gene: NA; J gene: TRBJ1-1; clone size: few; V gene: TRBV18; CDR3 protein: CASSRQGLTNTEAFF; CDR3 DNA: TGTGCCAGCTCACGCCAGGGCCTAACGAACACTGAAGCTTTCTTT
D gene: NA; J gene: TRBJ1-1; clone size: NA; V gene: TRBV30; CDR3 protein: CAWRDRQNTEAFF; CDR3 DNA: TGTGCCTGGAGGGACAGACAGAACACTGAAGCTTTCTTT
D gene: TRBD1; J gene: TRBJ2-6; clone size: few; V gene: TRBV2; CDR3 protein: CASRRAGTGSSGANVLTF; CDR3 DNA: TGTGCCAGCAGGAGGGCTGGGACAGGGAGCTCTGGGGCCAACGTCCTGACTTTC
D gene: NA; J gene: TRBJ1-1; clone size: NA; V gene: TRBV6-1; CDR3 protein: CASSDRVNTEAFF; CDR3 DNA: TGTGCCAGCAGTGACAGGGTGAACACTGAAGCTTTCTTT
D gene: TRBD1; J gene: TRBJ2-7; clone size: NA; V gene: TRBV5-1; CDR3 protein: CASSLALTGNEQYF; CDR3 DNA: TGCGCCAGCAGCTTGGCCCTGACAGGGAACGAGCAGTACTTC
D gene: NA; J gene: TRBJ2-7; clone size: NA; V gene: TRBV5-1; CDR3 protein: CASSPDSYEQYF; CDR3 DNA: TGCGCCAGCAGCCCCGACAGCTACGAGCAGTACTTC
D gene: TRBD2; J gene: TRBJ2-5; clone size: few; V gene: TRBV4-2; CDR3 protein: CASSQVGSRGERETQYF; CDR3 DNA: TGTGCCAGCAGCCAAGTGGGTAGCCGGGGGGAAAGAGAGACCCAGTACTTC
D gene: NA; J gene: TRBJ1-6; clone size: few; V gene: TRBV19; CDR3 protein: CASSISRDYNSPLHF; CDR3 DNA: TGTGCCAGTAGTATCTCCCGGGACTATAATTCACCCCTCCACTTT
D gene: TRBD2; J gene: TRBJ2-7; clone size: NA; V gene: TRBV5-1; CDR3 protein: CASSLGGSPYEQYF; CDR3 DNA: TGCGCCAGCAGCCTGGGCGGGAGCCCCTACGAGCAGTACTTC
D gene: NA; J gene: TRBJ2-7; clone size: few; V gene: TRBV5-1; CDR3 protein: CATSPEASYEQYF; CDR3 DNA: TGCGCCACCTCCCCCGAGGCCTCCTACGAGCAGTACTTC